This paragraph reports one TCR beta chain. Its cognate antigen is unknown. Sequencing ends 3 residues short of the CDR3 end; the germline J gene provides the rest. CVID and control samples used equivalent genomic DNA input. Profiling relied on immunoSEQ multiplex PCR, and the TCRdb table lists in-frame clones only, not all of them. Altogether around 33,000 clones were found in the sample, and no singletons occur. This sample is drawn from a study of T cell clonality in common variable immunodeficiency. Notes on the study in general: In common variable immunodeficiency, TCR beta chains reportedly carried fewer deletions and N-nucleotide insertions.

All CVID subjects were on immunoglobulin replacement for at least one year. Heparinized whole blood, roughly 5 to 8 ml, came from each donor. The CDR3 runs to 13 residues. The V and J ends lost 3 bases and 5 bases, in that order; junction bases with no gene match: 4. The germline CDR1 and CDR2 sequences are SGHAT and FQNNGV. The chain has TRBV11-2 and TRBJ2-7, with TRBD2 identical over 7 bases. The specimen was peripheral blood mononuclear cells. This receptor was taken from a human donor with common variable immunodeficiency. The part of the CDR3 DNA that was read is TGTGCCAGCAGCTTCCGCGGGAGTGACGAG. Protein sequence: CASSFRGSDE. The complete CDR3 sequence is CASSFRGSDEQYF.